The rows below give T cell receptor beta chains drawn from one sample of a study of metastatic and nonmetastatic thyroid tumors. TCRdb re-analyzed the PCR reads through MiXCR. The profile shows some 83,000 clones, about 12% of them singletons. Sequenced: tumor tissue. The origin of the receptors is a female donor with papillary thyroid cancer or a benign thyroid nodule (not recorded which). Some clones in this sample may be carry-over from other donors' samples. Both conserved end residues are part of each CDR3. The order of the fields is CDR3 DNA, CDR3 protein, D gene, V gene, clone size, J gene. The D gene is left open where the match is weak. A row's size may be missing; if present it is once, few, many or a size class.

TGTGCCAGCATCCAATCGCCGACTAGCGGGAGTTGGGGAACCGGGGAGCTGTTTTTT	CASIQSPTSGSWGTGELFF	TRBD2	TRBV6-2/TRBV6-3	few	TRBJ2-2
TGCAGCGTTGATGAGTATGGCTACACCTTC	CSVDEYGYTF	-	TRBV29-1	many	TRBJ1-2
TGTGCCAGCAGCGTAGTTGAAACAGGGTTTCAGTCAGATACGCAGTATTTT	CASSVVETGFQSDTQYF	-	TRBV9	-	TRBJ2-3
TGTGCCAGCAGCTTAGTAGTTAACACTGAAGCTTTCTTT	CASSLVVNTEAFF	-	TRBV11-2	many	TRBJ1-1
TGCGCCAGCAGCTTGGAAGGGGTTGGAGATACGCAGTATTTT	CASSLEGVGDTQYF	-	TRBV5-1	many	TRBJ2-3
TGTGCCTGGAAGTCGACCGGGACAGAGGCCCGAACGGCTTTCTTT	CAWKSTGTEARTAFF	TRBD1	TRBV30	few	TRBJ1-1
TGCAGTGCTGACACGAAGGGGGCTCCTGAAGCTTTCTTT	CSADTKGAPEAFF	TRBD1	TRBV20-1	once	TRBJ1-1
TGTGCCAGCTCACCTTTCCCCGGGACAGGGGGCTATGAGCAGTTCTTC	CASSPFPGTGGYEQFF	TRBD1	TRBV18	many	TRBJ2-1
TGTGCCAGCAGGCAAACGACTAGTATCCACGAGCAGTACTTC	CASRQTTSIHEQYF	-	TRBV2	many	TRBJ2-7
TGCGCCAGCAGCCCCCGGGACTCCGAAGAGACCCAGTACTTC	CASSPRDSEETQYF	-	TRBV5-1	-	TRBJ2-5
TGCGCCAGCAGTGATATGCGGGAGGGCCACGAGCAGTACTTC	CASSDMREGHEQYF	TRBD2	TRBV10-1	many	TRBJ2-7
TGTGCCAGCAGGGCCGGAAGCGGTGCATTATCCTACGAGCAGTACTTC	CASRAGSGALSYEQYF	-	TRBV5-6	many	TRBJ2-7
TGTGCCAGTGGGGCGGGAGGAAAAGATACGCAGTATTTT	CASGAGGKDTQYF	TRBD2	TRBV28	many	TRBJ2-3
TGTGCCAGTAGCATAGAAGCTGAAGCTTTCTTT	CASSIEAEAFF	-	TRBV19	-	TRBJ1-1
TGTGCCAGCAGCCAGGCCCCCCCCGAGGCGGAACTAGGCTACGAGCAGTACTTC	CASSQAPPEAELGYEQYF	-	TRBV4-2	once	TRBJ2-7
TGCAGTGCTAGAGTTCACGGACGGAACAATCAGCCCCAGCATTTT	CSARVHGRNNQPQHF	-	TRBV20-1	many	TRBJ1-5
TGTGCCAGCAGCCCCCTCGGGACATCGCCCTACGAGCAGTACTTC	CASSPLGTSPYEQYF	-	TRBV7-6	few	TRBJ2-7
TGTGCCAGCAGTTTGGGACTAGCGATCTACAATGAGCAGTTCTTC	CASSLGLAIYNEQFF	TRBD2	TRBV28	many	TRBJ2-1
TGTGCCAGCAGTTTAGGACAGGGGGTGATCGGGGAGCTGTTTTTT	CASSLGQGVIGELFF	TRBD1	TRBV12-3/TRBV12-4	many	TRBJ2-2
TGTGCCAGCAGTTTAGTGGGTAGCGGGAGGTCCCACGAGCAGTACTTC	CASSLVGSGRSHEQYF	TRBD2	TRBV28	few	TRBJ2-7
TGTGCCACCAGCAGAGGCCTCCAGCATTCTAGCGAGAACTTC	CATSRGLQHSSENF	-	TRBV15	many	TRBJ2-5
TGTGCCAGCAGTTTAACCCGGACGACCTCTGGAAACACCATATATTTT	CASSLTRTTSGNTIYF	-	TRBV6-1	many	TRBJ1-3
TGCGCCAGCAGCCCCGAGGGGGGCTCCTACAATGAGCAGTTCTTC	CASSPEGGSYNEQFF	-	TRBV10-1	many	TRBJ2-1
TGTGCCAGCAGTTCGGAGGTGCCGACCGGGGAGCTGTTTTTT	CASSSEVPTGELFF	-	TRBV6-9	many	TRBJ2-2
TGTGCCAGCAGCTTAAACCCCCCTAGCGCTAGCCGATACAATGAGCAGTTCTTC	CASSLNPPSASRYNEQFF	-	TRBV13	many	TRBJ2-1
TGTGCCAGCAGCGCCAGGGGGCCTCCTAATTCACCCCTCCACTTT	CASSARGPPNSPLHF	TRBD1	TRBV27	many	TRBJ1-6
TGTGCCTGGAGAGACCCTAGCGGGAGAGCAGATACGCAGTATTTT	CAWRDPSGRADTQYF	TRBD2	TRBV30	many	TRBJ2-3
TGTGCCAGCAGCTTAGTGGCACAGGGGGCGGATGGCTACACCTTC	CASSLVAQGADGYTF	TRBD1	TRBV7-2	many	TRBJ1-2
TGTGCCAGTAGCGAAGGGGTCACGAACACCGGGGAGCTGTTTTTT	CASSEGVTNTGELFF	-	TRBV11-3	many	TRBJ2-2
TGCAGCGTTATGGGATGGGATGGGCGGGTCTACGAGCAGTACTTC	CSVMGWDGRVYEQYF	-	TRBV29-1	-	TRBJ2-7
TGTACCTCCTCGACTAGCACTAGCCACGAGCAGTACTTC	CTSSTSTSHEQYF	TRBD2	TRBV27	many	TRBJ2-7
TGTGCCAGCAGCTTATGGGGTCCGGGACAGGGGAATCAGCCCCAGCATTTT	CASSLWGPGQGNQPQHF	TRBD1	TRBV7-8	many	TRBJ1-5
TGTGCCTGGAGTCCCGGGACCTACAATGAGCAGTTCTTC	CAWSPGTYNEQFF	-	TRBV30	many	TRBJ2-1
TGTGCCAGCAGCCACGACGGCGGTCAGCCCCAGCATTTT	CASSHDGGQPQHF	-	TRBV9	-	TRBJ1-5
TGCAGTGCTCTCGACAGGGGCAATCAGCCCCAGCATTTT	CSALDRGNQPQHF	TRBD1	TRBV20-1	many	TRBJ1-5
TGCAGTGCGAGGGGGGACAGGGGCTTTGCGGGTACGCAGTATTTT	CSARGDRGFAGTQYF	TRBD1	TRBV20-1	many	TRBJ2-3
TGTGTCAGCAGCGAAAGGGTAGTTGAGCAGTTCTTC	CVSSERVVEQFF	-	TRBV11-3	many	TRBJ2-1
TGTGCCAGCAGTGAAGGGAACACTGAAGCTTTCTTT	CASSEGNTEAFF	-	TRBV2	many	TRBJ1-1
TGTGCCAGCAGCTTGGCCCGGACGCCAGGAGCTGAGTACTTC	CASSLARTPGAEYF	-	TRBV5-4	-	TRBJ2-5
TGTGCCAGCAGCTCGGACAGGGCGGGCTATGGCTACACCTTC	CASSSDRAGYGYTF	TRBD1	TRBV7-3	many	TRBJ1-2
TGTGCCAGCAGCGTAGCCGCGACAGGGGTTTTTGGCGCAGATACGCAGTATTTT	CASSVAATGVFGADTQYF	TRBD1	TRBV9	many	TRBJ2-3
TGCAGCGTGGCAACAGCGAACACTGAAGCTTTCTTT	CSVATANTEAFF	-	TRBV29-1	many	TRBJ1-1
TGCGCCAGCAGCTTGGCCTTGGAGATGGAGACCCAGTACTTC	CASSLALEMETQYF	-	TRBV5-1	many	TRBJ2-5
TGTGCCAGCAGCCAACGGGGAAAGGACACTGAAGCTTTCTTT	CASSQRGKDTEAFF	-	TRBV3-1	many	TRBJ1-1
TGTGCCAGCAGCGTAGGAAGGGATGAAAAACTGTTTTTT	CASSVGRDEKLFF	-	TRBV9	many	TRBJ1-4
TGTGCCAGCAGCTTAATGGGACAGAACACTGAAGCTTTCTTT	CASSLMGQNTEAFF	-	TRBV9	many	TRBJ1-1
TGTGCCAGCAGCGTTCGGGGACAGGTTTTTCATGAGCAGTTCTTC	CASSVRGQVFHEQFF	TRBD1	TRBV9	many	TRBJ2-1
TGTGCCAGCAGCTGGACTAGCGGTTACGAGCAGTACTTC	CASSWTSGYEQYF	TRBD2	TRBV7-2	many	TRBJ2-7
TGCAGTGCTAGGGAGGTGGGACTAGCCTCCACCGGGGAGCTGTTTTTT	CSAREVGLASTGELFF	TRBD2	TRBV20-1	many	TRBJ2-2
TGTGCTAGCAGCTTACGAGGGGGCGCGGGCACCGGGGAGCTGTTTTTT	CASSLRGGAGTGELFF	TRBD1	TRBV7-7	many	TRBJ2-2
TGTGCCAGCAGTGAAGCGCTGTTAAAAGCTTTCTTT	CASSEALLKAFF	-	TRBV2	many	TRBJ1-1
TGCGCCAGCAGCTTGGACCCGACAGGGGGGGATAGCAATCAGCCCCAGCATTTT	CASSLDPTGGDSNQPQHF	TRBD1	TRBV5-1	many	TRBJ1-5
TGTGCCAGCAGCCAAGATCCACGGGGGCGGTATGGCTACACCTTC	CASSQDPRGRYGYTF	-	TRBV4-2	many	TRBJ1-2
TGTGCCAGCAGTTTTGTGACTAGCGGGACCCATGAGCAGTTCTTC	CASSFVTSGTHEQFF	TRBD2	TRBV12-3/TRBV12-4	many	TRBJ2-1